One sample yielded the 22 T cell receptor beta chains listed below, sequenced in a study of Graves' ophthalmopathy and Graves' hyperthyroidism. Beta-chain TCR CDR3 regions were amplified from RNA transcripts. HTBI-primed first-round RT-PCR preceded second-round multiplex PCR. TCRdb independently ran MiXCR on the multiplex PCR reads; one entry per CDR3 protein. The sample lists about half a million distinct CDR3 sequences; approximately 15% were seen once. The specimen sequenced was blood. These TCRs come from a woman aged 25 to 39 with Graves' ophthalmopathy.

This chain connects TRBV3-1 to TRBJ1-1; no clear D gene. Trimming removed 4 bases from V and 0 bases from J, with 12 bases in between. CDR1 is LGHDT, CDR2 YNNKEL, per germline (reference sequence). CDR3 size: 15 residues. The CDR3 coding sequence is TGTGCCAGCAGCCCCGGAGGCAGCCTGAACACTGAAGCTTTCTTT. Amino acid sequence: CASSPGGSLNTEAFF.

This clonotype was recorded once. Just one base apart from a much larger clone, this may be a read error. V usage is TRBV6-1 and J usage is TRBJ1-2; 7 nucleotides match TRBD1. The junction had 2 bases not matched to a gene; V was cut back by 5 bases and J by 5 bases. The CDR3 runs 12 residues. Germline V lookup: CDR1 MNHNS, CDR2 SASEGT. CDR3 region: CASSTGEYGYTF. For the CDR3, the DNA is TGTGCCAGCAGTACAGGGGAGTATGGCTACACCTTC.

At least ten counts were recorded for this clonotype. V is TRBV6-1 and J is TRBJ2-7; possibly TRBD1 or TRBD2 for D (5 bases each). Germline values: CDR1 MNHNS, CDR2 SASEGT. The V gene lost 0 bases and the J gene lost 1 base, with 16 bases spanning the gap. The CDR3 has 17 amino acids. The CDR3 coding sequence is TGTGCCAGCAGTGAAGCCCCGGAGGACAAGGAGTCCTACGAGCAGTACTTC. Its translation is CASSEAPEDKESYEQYF.

Of note for this clonotype: With a much larger clone just one base away, this may be a read error. The CDR3 does not close with the conserved phenylalanine or tryptophan, likely indicating a read error. The chain joins TRBV20-1 to TRBJ2-2, with D unresolved. Germline-derived CDR1 and CDR2 are DFQATT and SNEGSKA (reference sequence). Trimming removed 3 bases at V and 5 bases at J, with 7 bases between. The CDR3 runs to 12 residues. This CDR3 is CSASTDTGELFL. CDR3 nucleotide sequence: TGCAGTGCTAGTACGGATACCGGGGAGCTGTTTTTG.

This clonotype was seen at least ten times. V is TRBV20-1 and J is TRBJ1-2; no reliable D call. CDR1 and CDR2 from the germline V gene are DFQATT and SNEGSKA (reference sequence). The CDR3 contains 8 residues. V lost 4 bases, J lost 6 bases, and 0 bases lay in between. CDR3 region: CSANGYTF. As DNA, the CDR3 is TGCAGTGCTAATGGCTACACCTTC.

This clonotype has only a few counts. The chain joins TRBV5-5 to TRBJ1-1, with D possibly being TRBD1 (5 bases). CDR3 length equals 14 residues. Germline CDR1 is SGHKS and CDR2 is YYEKEE (reference sequence). V lost 5 bases to trimming and J lost 4 bases, with 15 bases between them. For the CDR3, the DNA is TGTGCCAGCAGTCACCAGGGAGGAGGCACTGAAGCTTTCTTT. It codes for CASSHQGGGTEAFF.

The V and J genes are TRBV5-1 and TRBJ1-2, with TRBD1 identical over 9 bases. The length of the CDR3 is 14 residues. V dropped 4 bases and J dropped 5; count of bases not matched to a gene: 6. Germline V gives CDR1 SGHRS, CDR2 YFSETQ. CDR3 nucleotide sequence: TGCGCCAGCAGCGTACAGGGGGCTCTGTATGGCTACACCTTC. Protein: CASSVQGALYGYTF.

To note about this clonotype: This may arise from a read error, as a much more abundant clone is one base away. Because it lacks the conserved phenylalanine or tryptophan at the end, this CDR3 is likely a read error. The chain is built from TRBV5-1 and TRBJ2-2; D is unresolved. The CDR3 covers 13 residues. The V end lost 4 bases, the J end lost 5 bases, and 9 bases lay between the germline ends. The V gene's germline CDR1 is SGHRS and CDR2 YFSETQ. The CDR3 DNA sequence: TGCGCCAGCAGCCCTGACCATACCGGGGAGCTGTTTTTG. It codes for CASSPDHTGELFL.

This clonotype was seen ten or more times. In nucleotides, the CDR3 is TGTGCCAGCAGCCGGACGGAGTACGAGCAGTACTTC. Amino acids: CASSRTEYEQYF. V is TRBV7-9 and J is TRBJ2-7; D unclear. Per germline, CDR1 SEHNR and CDR2 FQNEAQ (reference sequence). The V and J ends lost 5 bases and 4 bases respectively, with 9 bases between them. This CDR3 contains 12 residues. Using reference TRBV7-9 and TRBJ2-7 for the parts outside the CDR3, the full variable domain is DTGVSQNPRHKITKRGQNVTFRCDPISEHNRLYWYRQTLGQGPEFLTYFQNEAQLEKSRLLSDRFSAERPKGSFSTLEIQRTEQGDSAMYLCASSRTEYEQYFGPGTRLTVT.

This clonotype was seen at least ten times. This chain joins TRBV10-3 and TRBJ1-2; unclear D gene. The CDR3 is made up of 14 amino acids. Germline V gene sequence: CDR1 ENHRY, CDR2 SYGVKD. V was shortened by 4 bases and J by 3 bases, with 12 bases between the two germline ends. In DNA, the CDR3 is TGTGCCATCAGTGGACCCGGGGATGACTATGGCTACACCTTC. The encoded protein is CAISGPGDDYGYTF.

This clonotype was counted only a few times. A much larger clonotype is one base distant, so this may be a read error. This chain connects TRBV6-4 to TRBJ2-2; D may match TRBD1 or TRBD2 (6 bases each). The germline gives CDR1 MRHNA, CDR2 SNTAGT. CDR3 size: 14 residues. CDR3 amino acids: CASSDGGDTRELCF. CDR3 nucleotides: TGTGCCAGCAGTGACGGGGGCGACACCCGGGAGCTGTGTTTT.

There are many counts of this clonotype. The CDR3 spells CASSPMGGRSYEQYF. The CDR3 nucleotides are TGTGCCAGCAGTCCCATGGGGGGTAGATCCTACGAGCAGTACTTC. The chain combines TRBV6-5 with TRBJ2-7, with a possible D match to TRBD2 (6 bases). The CDR3 extends over 15 amino acids. Between the trimmed V and J ends, which lost 5 bases and 1 base, there was a span of 15 bases. Germline loops: CDR1 MNHEY, CDR2 SVGAGI.

This clonotype occurred many times. The chain recombines TRBV18 with TRBJ2-5; D gene unclear. Germline CDR1 is KGHSH and CDR2 is LQKENI. The CDR3 runs 14 residues. V was clipped by 1 base and J by 8 bases, with 14 bases between them. The DNA of the CDR3 is TGTGCCAGCTCACCACTAACGACGATGGAAACCCAGTACTTC. Translated: CASSPLTTMETQYF.

This clonotype was detected once. The rearrangement joins TRBV6-5 to TRBJ2-5; D remains unclear. The ends were cut back, 0 bases at V and 1 base at J, with 6 bases in the middle. The CDR3 runs to 14 residues. In germline, CDR1 is MNHEY, CDR2 SVGAGI. For the CDR3, the DNA is TGTGCCAGCAGTTACTCCTGGCGCCAAGAGACCCAGTACTTC. Protein sequence: CASSYSWRQETQYF.

This clonotype was seen a handful of times. The V call is TRBV30, the J call TRBJ2-5; D gene unclear. V was shortened by 1 base and J by 1 base, with 16 bases between the two germline ends. The CDR3 has 16 amino acids. CDR1 is GTSNPN and CDR2 is SVGIG in the germline V gene (reference sequence). This CDR3 reads CAWSEALPRIQETQYF. CDR3 bases: TGTGCCTGGAGTGAAGCCCTGCCACGTATCCAAGAGACCCAGTACTTC.

The rearrangement links TRBV20-1 to TRBJ1-1; D unclear. The germline gives CDR1 DFQATT, CDR2 SNEGSKA (reference sequence). Between the trimmed V and J ends, which lost 3 bases and 0 bases, there was a span of 11 bases. This CDR3 is 14 amino acids long. CDR3: CSASFRRLNTEAFF. The CDR3, as DNA: TGCAGTGCTAGTTTTCGGCGTCTGAACACTGAAGCTTTCTTT.

Of note for this clonotype: The conserved final phenylalanine or tryptophan is absent from the CDR3, which likely points to a read error. The V and J genes are TRBV6-1 and TRBJ1-5; no definite D call. V lost 2 bases to trimming and J lost 6 bases, with 8 bases between them. Per the germline V gene, CDR1 is MNHNS and CDR2 is SASEGT. The CDR3 loop spans 13 amino acids. The CDR3 sequence is CASSETRSQPQHL. The CDR3 bases are TGTGCCAGCAGTGAAACAAGGAGTCAGCCCCAGCATTTG.

This clonotype showed up many times. This chain uses TRBV7-8 with TRBJ1-6, with a weak D call TRBD1 (5 bases). The CDR3 spans 14 residues. The V and J ends lost 5 bases and 9 bases respectively, with 14 bases between them. Germline V gene sequence: CDR1 SGHVS, CDR2 FQNEAQ. In DNA form, the CDR3 reads TGTGCCAGCAGCCCCGGGGGGAAAAGTTCACCCCTCCACTTT. This translates into CASSPGGKSSPLHF.

V and J are TRBV6-1 and TRBJ2-5; 12 bases match TRBD2. Germline-derived CDR1 and CDR2 are MNHNS and SASEGT. V shed 8 bases, J shed 5 bases, and the junction held 6 bases outside the gene matches. The CDR3 runs to 14 residues. DNA for the CDR3: TGTGCCAGCGAACTAGCGGGGGGATGGGAGACCCAGTACTTC. As protein: CASELAGGWETQYF.

This clonotype was seen only a few times. The CDR3 DNA is TGTGCCAGCAGTCCGTTCGGACAGTCCTACGAGCAGTACTTC. Translated: CASSPFGQSYEQYF. V usage is TRBV12-3 or TRBV12-4 and J usage is TRBJ2-7, with a tentative D call TRBD1 (6 bases). The CDR3 length is 14 residues. Trimming cost V 5 bases and J 1 base, with 12 bases left between them.

This clonotype was recorded many times. CDR3 DNA sequence: TGTGCCAGCAGTGAATTGGGTGGAAGGGGCCAAGAGACCCAGTACTTC. Translating gives CASSELGGRGQETQYF. The chain combines TRBV6-1 with TRBJ2-5; possibly TRBD1 for D (5 bases). Trimming pared 2 bases from V and 1 base from J, leaving 14 bases between. The CDR3 consists of 16 residues. The germline CDR1 and CDR2 sequences are MNHNS and SASEGT.

This clonotype was observed many times. This chain uses TRBV12-5 with TRBJ2-2, with D hard to call. V was pared by 1 base and J by 6 bases, with 3 bases between. Germline V gives CDR1 LGHNT, CDR2 FRNRAP. This CDR3 has 12 amino acids. CDR3 loop: CASGLGAGELFF. The CDR3 DNA sequence: TGTGCTAGTGGTTTGGGGGCCGGGGAGCTGTTTTTT.